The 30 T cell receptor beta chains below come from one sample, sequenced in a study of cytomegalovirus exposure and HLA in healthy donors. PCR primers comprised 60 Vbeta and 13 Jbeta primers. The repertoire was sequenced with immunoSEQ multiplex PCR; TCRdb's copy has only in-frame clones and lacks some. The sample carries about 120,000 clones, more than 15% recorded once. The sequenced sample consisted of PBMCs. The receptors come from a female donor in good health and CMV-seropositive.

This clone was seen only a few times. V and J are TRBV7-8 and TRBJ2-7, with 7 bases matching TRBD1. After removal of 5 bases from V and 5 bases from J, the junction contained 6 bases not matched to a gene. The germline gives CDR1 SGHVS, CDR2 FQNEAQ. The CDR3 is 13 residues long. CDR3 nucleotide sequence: TGTGCCAGCAGCCCCAACAGGGGCGACGAGCAGTACTTC. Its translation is CASSPNRGDEQYF.

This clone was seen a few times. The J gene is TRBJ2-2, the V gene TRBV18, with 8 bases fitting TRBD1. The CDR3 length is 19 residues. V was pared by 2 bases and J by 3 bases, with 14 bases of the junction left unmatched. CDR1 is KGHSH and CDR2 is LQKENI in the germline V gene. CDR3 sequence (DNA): TGTGCCAGCTCACCATTTGGTTCTCCGAGACAGGGGTACACCGGGGAGCTGTTTTTT. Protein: CASSPFGSPRQGYTGELFF.

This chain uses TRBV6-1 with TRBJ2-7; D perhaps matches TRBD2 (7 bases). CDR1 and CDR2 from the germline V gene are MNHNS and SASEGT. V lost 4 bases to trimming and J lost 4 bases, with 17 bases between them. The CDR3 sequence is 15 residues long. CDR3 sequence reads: CASSAGAGDGYEQYF. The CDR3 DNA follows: TGTGCCAGCAGTGCGGGGGCGGGAGACGGGTACGAGCAGTACTTC.

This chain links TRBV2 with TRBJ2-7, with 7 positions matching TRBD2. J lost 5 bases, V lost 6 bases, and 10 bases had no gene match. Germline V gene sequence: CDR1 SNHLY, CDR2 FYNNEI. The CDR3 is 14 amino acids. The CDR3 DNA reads TGTGCCAGCAGGGGCGGACTAGTATCCAACGAGCAGTACTTC. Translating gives CASRGGLVSNEQYF.

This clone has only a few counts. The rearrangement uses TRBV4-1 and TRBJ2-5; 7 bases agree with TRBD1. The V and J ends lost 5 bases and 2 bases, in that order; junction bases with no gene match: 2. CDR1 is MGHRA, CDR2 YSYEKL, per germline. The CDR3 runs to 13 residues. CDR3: CASSWGQQETQYF. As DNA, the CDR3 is TGCGCCAGCAGCTGGGGACAGCAAGAGACCCAGTACTTC.

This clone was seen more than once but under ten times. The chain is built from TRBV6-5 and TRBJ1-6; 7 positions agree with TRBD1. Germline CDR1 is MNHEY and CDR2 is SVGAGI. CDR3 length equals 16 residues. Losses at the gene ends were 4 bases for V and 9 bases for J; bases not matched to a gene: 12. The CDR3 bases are TGTGCCAGCAGTTCTCCGGGACAGTCAGGCCGTTCACCCCTCCACTTT. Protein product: CASSSPGQSGRSPLHF.

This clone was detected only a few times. The CDR3 region has the DNA TGTGCCAGCCCCTCCCCCGGACAGGGACGGGATAGCCAGTACTTC. Encoded protein: CASPSPGQGRDSQYF. The chain carries TRBV6-6 and TRBJ2-5; the match to TRBD1 covers 8 bases. CDR3 length equals 15 residues. The germline CDR1 and CDR2 sequences are MNHNY and SVGAGI (reference sequence). The V gene end was trimmed by 8 bases and the J gene end by 10 bases; junction bases not matched to a gene: 18.

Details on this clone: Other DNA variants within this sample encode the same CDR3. The CDR3 nucleotides read TGTGCCAGCAGCCAAGATGCGTACCAGCGAGCGGAGACCCAGTACTTC. It yields the protein CASSQDAYQRAETQYF. V usage is TRBV4-2 and J usage is TRBJ2-5; D not certain. The CDR3 length is 16 residues. CDR1 is LGHNA, CDR2 YNFKEQ, per germline. V gave up 0 bases and J gave up 5 bases, with 16 bases separating them.

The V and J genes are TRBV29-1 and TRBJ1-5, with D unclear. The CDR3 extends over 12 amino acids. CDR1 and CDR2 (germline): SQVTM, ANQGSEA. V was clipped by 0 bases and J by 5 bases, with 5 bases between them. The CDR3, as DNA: TGCAGCGTTGAAGAGGCCGATCAGCCCCAGCATTTT. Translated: CSVEEADQPQHF. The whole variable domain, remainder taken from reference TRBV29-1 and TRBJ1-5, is SAVISQKPSRDICQRGTSLTIQCQVDSQVTMMFWYRQQPGQSLTLIATANQGSEATYESGFVIDKFPISRPNLTFSTLTVSNMSPEDSSIYLCSVEEADQPQHFGDGTRLSIL.

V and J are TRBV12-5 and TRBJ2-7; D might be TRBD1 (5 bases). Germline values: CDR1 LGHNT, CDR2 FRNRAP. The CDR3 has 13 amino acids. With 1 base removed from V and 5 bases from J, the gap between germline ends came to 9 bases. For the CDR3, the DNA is TGTGCTAGTGGTTTGGGGCAGGGCCACGAGCAGTACTTC. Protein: CASGLGQGHEQYF.

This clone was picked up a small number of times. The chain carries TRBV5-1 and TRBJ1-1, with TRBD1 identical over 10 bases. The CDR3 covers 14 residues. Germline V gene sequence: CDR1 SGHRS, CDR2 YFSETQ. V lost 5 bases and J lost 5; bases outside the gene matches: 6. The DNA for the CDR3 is TGCGCCAGCAGGTACGGGACAGGGGAAACTGAAGCTTTCTTT. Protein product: CASRYGTGETEAFF.

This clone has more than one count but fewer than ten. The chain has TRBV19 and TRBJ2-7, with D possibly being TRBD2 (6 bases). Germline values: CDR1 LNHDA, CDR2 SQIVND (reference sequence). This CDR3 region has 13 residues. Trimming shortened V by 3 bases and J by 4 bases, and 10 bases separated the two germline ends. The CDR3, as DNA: TGTGCCAGTAGTATGCGGGAAGGGTACGAGCAGTACTTC. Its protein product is CASSMREGYEQYF.

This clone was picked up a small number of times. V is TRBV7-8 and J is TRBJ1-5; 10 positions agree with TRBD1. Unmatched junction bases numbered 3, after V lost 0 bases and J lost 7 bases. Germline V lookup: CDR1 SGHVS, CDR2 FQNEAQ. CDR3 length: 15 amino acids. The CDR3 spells CASSLADRGLQPQHF. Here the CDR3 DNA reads TGTGCCAGCAGCTTAGCCGACAGGGGGCTCCAGCCCCAGCATTTT.

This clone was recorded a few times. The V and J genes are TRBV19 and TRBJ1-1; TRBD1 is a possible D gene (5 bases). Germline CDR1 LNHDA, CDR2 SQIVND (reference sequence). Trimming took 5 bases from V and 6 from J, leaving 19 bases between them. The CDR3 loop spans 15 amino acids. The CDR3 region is CASSPAPSRGAEAFF. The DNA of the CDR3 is TGTGCCAGTAGTCCAGCCCCTAGTAGGGGTGCTGAAGCTTTCTTT.

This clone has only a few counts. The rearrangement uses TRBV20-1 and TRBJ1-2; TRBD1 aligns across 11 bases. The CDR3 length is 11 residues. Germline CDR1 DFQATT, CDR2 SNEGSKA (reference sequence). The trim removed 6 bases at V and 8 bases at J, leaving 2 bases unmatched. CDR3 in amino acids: CSARTGGGYTF. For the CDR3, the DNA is TGCAGTGCCCGGACAGGGGGCGGCTACACCTTC.

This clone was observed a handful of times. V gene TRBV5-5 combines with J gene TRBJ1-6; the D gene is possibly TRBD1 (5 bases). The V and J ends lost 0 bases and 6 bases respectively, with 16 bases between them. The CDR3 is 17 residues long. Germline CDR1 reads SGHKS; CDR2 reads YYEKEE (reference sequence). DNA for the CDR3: TGTGCCAGCAGCTTGGTCTTCCAGGGCTCATTTAATTCACCCCTCCACTTT. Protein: CASSLVFQGSFNSPLHF.

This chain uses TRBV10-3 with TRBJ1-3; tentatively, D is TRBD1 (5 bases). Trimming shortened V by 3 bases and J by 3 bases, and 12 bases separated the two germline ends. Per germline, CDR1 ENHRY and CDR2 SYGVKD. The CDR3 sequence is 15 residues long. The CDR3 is CAISDHRKVGNTIYF. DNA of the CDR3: TGTGCCATCAGTGATCACAGGAAAGTTGGAAACACCATATATTTT.

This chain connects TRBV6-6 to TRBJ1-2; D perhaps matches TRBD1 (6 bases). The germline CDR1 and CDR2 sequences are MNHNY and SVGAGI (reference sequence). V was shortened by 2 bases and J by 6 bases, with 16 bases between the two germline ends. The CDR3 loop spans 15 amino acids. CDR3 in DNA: TGTGCCAGCAGTTACCAGCGCCTCGAGGGGGATGGCTACACCTTC. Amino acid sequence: CASSYQRLEGDGYTF.

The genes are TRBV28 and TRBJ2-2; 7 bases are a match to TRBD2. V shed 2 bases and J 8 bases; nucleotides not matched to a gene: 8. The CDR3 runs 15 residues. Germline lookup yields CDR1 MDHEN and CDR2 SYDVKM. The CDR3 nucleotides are TGTGCCAGCAGTTTAGCGGGAGATCGAGCTGGGGAGCTGTTTTTT. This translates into CASSLAGDRAGELFF. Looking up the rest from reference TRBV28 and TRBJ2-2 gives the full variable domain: DVKVTQSSRYLVKRTGEKVFLECVQDMDHENMFWYRQDPGLGLRLIYFSYDVKMKEKGDIPEGYSVSREKKERFSLILESASTNQTSMYLCASSLAGDRAGELFFGEGSRLTVL.

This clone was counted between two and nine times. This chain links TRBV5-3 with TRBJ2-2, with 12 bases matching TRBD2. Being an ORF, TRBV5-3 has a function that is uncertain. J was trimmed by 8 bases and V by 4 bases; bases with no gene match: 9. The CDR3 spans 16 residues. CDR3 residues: CARSTPSGRARGELFF. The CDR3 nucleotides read TGTGCCAGAAGCACCCCTAGCGGGAGGGCCCGTGGGGAGCTGTTTTTT.

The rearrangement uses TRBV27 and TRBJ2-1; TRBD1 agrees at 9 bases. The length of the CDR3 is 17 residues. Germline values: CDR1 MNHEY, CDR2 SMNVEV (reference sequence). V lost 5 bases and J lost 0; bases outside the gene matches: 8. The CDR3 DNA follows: TGTGCCAGCAGTCCCTTAACAGGGGGCCCCTCCTACAATGAGCAGTTCTTC. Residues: CASSPLTGGPSYNEQFF.

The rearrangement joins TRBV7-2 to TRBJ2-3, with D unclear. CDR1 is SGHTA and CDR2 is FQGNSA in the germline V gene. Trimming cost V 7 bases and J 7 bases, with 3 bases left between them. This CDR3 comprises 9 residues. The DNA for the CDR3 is TGTGCCAGCAACAATACGCAGTATTTT. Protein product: CASNNTQYF. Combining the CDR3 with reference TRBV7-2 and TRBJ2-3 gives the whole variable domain GAGVSQSPSNKVTEKGKDVELRCDPISGHTALYWYRQSLGQGLEFLIYFQGNSAPDKSGLPSDRFSAERTGGSVSTLTIQRTQQEDSAVYLCASNNTQYFGPGTRLTVL.

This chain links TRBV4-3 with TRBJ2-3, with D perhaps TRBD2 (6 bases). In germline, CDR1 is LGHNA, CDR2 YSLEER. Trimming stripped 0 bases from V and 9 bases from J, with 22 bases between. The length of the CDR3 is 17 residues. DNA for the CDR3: TGCGCCAGCAGCCAAGACACCCGGCGGATAGCGGCCACAACGCAGTATTTT. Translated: CASSQDTRRIAATTQYF.

As DNA, the CDR3 is TGTGCCAGCAGCCAATCCTTCGGACTAGCGGTCTCCTACAATGAGCAGTTCTTC. This codes for CASSQSFGLAVSYNEQFF. V gene TRBV4-2 combines with J gene TRBJ2-1; 10 bases line up with TRBD2. The V gene's germline CDR1 is LGHNA and CDR2 YNFKEQ. After removal of 2 bases from V and 0 bases from J, the junction contained 7 bases not matched to a gene. The CDR3 has 18 amino acids.

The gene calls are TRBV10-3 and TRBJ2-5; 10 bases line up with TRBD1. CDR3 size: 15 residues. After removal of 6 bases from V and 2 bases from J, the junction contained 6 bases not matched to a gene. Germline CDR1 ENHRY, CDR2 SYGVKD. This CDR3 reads CAISRDRGEQETQYF. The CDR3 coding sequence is TGTGCCATCAGCAGGGACAGGGGTGAGCAAGAGACCCAGTACTTC.

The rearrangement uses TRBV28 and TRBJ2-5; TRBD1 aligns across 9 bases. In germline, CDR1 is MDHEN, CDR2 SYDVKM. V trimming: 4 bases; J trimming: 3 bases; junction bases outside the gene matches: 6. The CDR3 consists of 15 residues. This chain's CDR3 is CASSSPGQGEETQYF. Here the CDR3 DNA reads TGTGCCAGCAGTTCCCCGGGACAGGGCGAAGAGACCCAGTACTTC.

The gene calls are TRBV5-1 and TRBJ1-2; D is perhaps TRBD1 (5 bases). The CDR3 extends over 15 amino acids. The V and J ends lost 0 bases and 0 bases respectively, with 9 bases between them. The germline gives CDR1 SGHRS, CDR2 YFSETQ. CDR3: CASSLADSTNYGYTF. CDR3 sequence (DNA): TGCGCCAGCAGCTTGGCAGACAGCACTAACTATGGCTACACCTTC.

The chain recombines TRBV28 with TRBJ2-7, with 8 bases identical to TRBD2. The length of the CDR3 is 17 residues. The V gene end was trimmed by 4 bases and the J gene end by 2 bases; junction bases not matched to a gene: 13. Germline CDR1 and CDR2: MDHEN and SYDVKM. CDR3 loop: CASSSLPGRVGTYEQYF. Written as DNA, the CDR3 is TGTGCCAGCAGTTCCCTGCCCGGGAGGGTAGGAACCTACGAGCAGTACTTC.

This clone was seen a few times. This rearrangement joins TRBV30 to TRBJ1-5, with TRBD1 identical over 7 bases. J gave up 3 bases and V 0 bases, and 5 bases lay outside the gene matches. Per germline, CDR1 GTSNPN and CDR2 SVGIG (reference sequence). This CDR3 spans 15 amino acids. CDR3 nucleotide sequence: TGTGCCTGGAGTGTAAGGGGGACAGTCAATCAGCCCCAGCATTTT. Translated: CAWSVRGTVNQPQHF.

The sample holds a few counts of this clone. Here the CDR3 reads CASSLQERLQETQYF. For the CDR3, the DNA is TGTGCCAGCAGCCTCCAGGAGCGGCTCCAAGAGACCCAGTACTTC. This sequence joins TRBV5-4 and TRBJ2-5; possible D gene TRBD2, 5 bases. The CDR3 sequence is 15 residues long. Germline assignment: CDR1 SGHNT and CDR2 YYREEE (reference sequence). V dropped 4 bases and J dropped 1 base, with 14 bases sitting between them.